Below are 23 T cell receptor beta chains sequenced from a single sample in a study of blood T cell repertoires in COVID-19. Method: immunoSEQ multiplex PCR; TCRdb's copy keeps in-frame clones and lacks some. This sample has 70,000 to 90,000 clones; roughly 86% occur once, and the top ten carry 8%. Source material: peripheral blood. All receptors come from a man aged 50-60 years with active COVID-19.

This chain links TRBV5-1 with TRBJ2-7, with 9 bases fitting TRBD2. The V gene end was trimmed by 7 bases and the J gene end by 0 bases; junction bases not matched to a gene: 11. CDR3 length equals 16 residues. Germline V lookup: CDR1 SGHRS, CDR2 YFSETQ. CDR3 region: CASGKLAGATSYEQYF. For the CDR3, the DNA is TGCGCCAGCGGGAAGTTAGCGGGAGCCACCTCCTACGAGCAGTACTTC. Looking up the rest from reference TRBV5-1 and TRBJ2-7 gives the full variable domain: KAGVTQTPRYLIKTRGQQVTLSCSPISGHRSVSWYQQTPGQGLQFLFEYFSETQRNKGNFPGRFSGRQFSNSRSEMNVSTLELGDSALYLCASGKLAGATSYEQYFGPGTRLTVT.

There are a few counts of this clone. V usage is TRBV27 and J usage is TRBJ1-1; tentative D call: TRBD1 (6 bases). Between the trimmed V and J ends, which lost 5 bases and 0 bases, there was a span of 19 bases. The CDR3 is 17 residues long. The V gene's germline CDR1 is MNHEY and CDR2 SMNVEV (reference sequence). The CDR3 region is CASSPQKVTGLNTEAFF. The CDR3 DNA is TGTGCCAGCAGTCCCCAGAAAGTTACAGGGTTGAACACTGAAGCTTTCTTT.

This chain connects TRBV19 to TRBJ1-1; D is possibly TRBD1 (6 bases). V lost 5 bases and J lost 0, with 16 bases in between. Germline CDR1 and CDR2: LNHDA and SQIVND (reference sequence). The CDR3 has 16 amino acids. The CDR3 loop is CASSPRGGGMNTEAFF. The CDR3 nucleotides are TGTGCCAGTAGTCCGCGGGGAGGGGGTATGAACACTGAAGCTTTCTTT.

The rearrangement joins TRBV19 to TRBJ1-5; D gene ambiguous. V was shortened by 7 bases and J by 3 bases, with 16 bases between the two germline ends. Germline V gene lookup returns CDR1 LNHDA and CDR2 SQIVND (reference sequence). The length of the CDR3 is 15 residues. The CDR3 DNA follows: TGTGCCAGTACGTCCCAGGCGCGGGTCAATCAGCCCCAGCATTTT. As protein: CASTSQARVNQPQHF.

The rearrangement links TRBV21-1 to TRBJ2-3; the D call TRBD1 from the table was never checked on the DNA. TRBV21-1 is annotated as a pseudogene. The CDR3 is 15 residues long. The CDR3, as DNA: TGTGCCAGCAGCAAACGTCGGCAGGGAACAGATACGCAGTATTTT. Its protein product is CASSKRRQGTDTQYF.

This chain joins TRBV6-2 or TRBV6-3 and TRBJ2-7, with 7 bases that match TRBD1. Germline V gives CDR1 MNHEY, CDR2 SVGEGT. Losses at the gene ends were 6 bases for V and 1 base for J; bases not matched to a gene: 9. CDR3 size: 15 residues. The CDR3 nucleotides are TGTGCCAGCAGCATAACAGGGGCCCTTTCCTACGAGCAGTACTTC. It translates to CASSITGALSYEQYF.

V and J are TRBV24-1 and TRBJ2-3; TRBD1 is a possible D gene (6 bases). From germline, CDR1 is KGHDR and CDR2 SFDVKD. V was pared by 4 bases and J by 6 bases, with 10 bases between. The CDR3 contains 13 residues. The CDR3 nucleotides read TGTGCCACCAGTGACGCAGGGGTGGATACGCAGTATTTT. Its translation: CATSDAGVDTQYF.

V usage is TRBV3-1 (or the pseudogene TRBV3-2) and J usage is TRBJ1-5; TRBD1 might be the D (5 bases). Trimming cost V 0 bases and J 3 bases, with 6 bases left between them. The CDR3 extends over 14 amino acids. Germline V gene sequence: CDR1 LGHDT, CDR2 YNNKEL (reference sequence). The CDR3, as DNA: TGTGCCAGCAGCCAAGACAGGGCCAATCAGCCCCAGCATTTT. Translation gives CASSQDRANQPQHF.

The CDR3 sequence: CASTRRGHEQYF. In DNA form, the CDR3 reads TGTGCCAGCACTAGGAGGGGGCACGAGCAGTACTTC. This sequence joins TRBV21-1 and TRBJ2-7; the D segment call TRBD1 is taken from the table without a DNA check. TRBV21-1 is a recognized pseudogene. This CDR3 contains 12 residues.

The V gene is TRBV27, the J gene TRBJ1-1, with TRBD1 matching over 7 bases. The CDR3 loop spans 13 amino acids. From germline, CDR1 is MNHEY and CDR2 SMNVEV (reference sequence). J gave up 4 bases and V 6 bases, and 5 bases lay outside the gene matches. The CDR3 here is CASSPRGSTEAFF. The DNA for the CDR3 is TGTGCCAGCAGCCCCAGGGGGAGCACTGAAGCTTTCTTT.

Here the CDR3 reads CASSWGDRSNNYGYTF. The CDR3 DNA reads as TGTGCCAGCAGCTGGGGGGATCGGTCGAATAACTATGGCTACACCTTC. The chain couples TRBV7-9 to TRBJ1-2; weak D call: TRBD1 (5 bases). The CDR3 length is 16 residues. CDR1 and CDR2 (germline): SEHNR, FQNEAQ (reference sequence). Trimming took off 4 bases at V and 1 base at J, with 16 bases between the two ends.

The CDR3 sequence is CASRGDSTYNSPLHF. In nucleotides, the CDR3 is TGTGCCAGCAGGGGGGACAGTACTTATAATTCACCCCTCCACTTT. V is TRBV28 and J is TRBJ1-6; 7 nucleotides match TRBD1. CDR1 is MDHEN and CDR2 is SYDVKM in the germline V gene. The junction had 6 bases not matched to a gene; V was cut back by 6 bases and J by 4 bases. This CDR3 has 15 amino acids.

In this sample, this clone turned up a few times. This sequence joins TRBV19 and TRBJ2-7; the match to TRBD1 covers 7 bases. The CDR3 sequence is 14 residues long. The trim removed 4 bases at V and 0 bases at J, leaving 3 bases unmatched. Per germline, CDR1 LNHDA and CDR2 SQIVND (reference sequence). In nucleotides, the CDR3 is TGTGCCAGTAGTACTAGGGACAGCTCCTACGAGCAGTACTTC. This gives the protein CASSTRDSSYEQYF. Full variable domain (remainder filled in from reference TRBV19 and TRBJ2-7): DGGITQSPKYLFRKEGQNVTLSCEQNLNHDAMYWYRQDPGQGLRLIYYSQIVNDFQKGDIAEGYSVSREKKESFPLTVTSAQKNPTAFYLCASSTRDSSYEQYFGPGTRLTVT.

V is TRBV7-2 and J is TRBJ2-2; TRBD2 matches 11 bases. Per the germline V gene, CDR1 is SGHTA and CDR2 is FQGNSA. V trimming: 5 bases; J trimming: 6 bases; junction bases outside the gene matches: 8. This CDR3 spans 16 amino acids. This CDR3 is CASSIVSGRASGELFF. The CDR3 region has the DNA TGTGCCAGCAGCATCGTTAGCGGGAGGGCGTCCGGGGAGCTGTTTTTT.

This chain links TRBV3-1 (or the pseudogene TRBV3-2) with TRBJ2-6; TRBD1 is a possible D gene (6 bases). The CDR3 contains 19 residues. V was clipped by 4 bases and J by 0 bases, with 19 bases between them. The germline V gene has CDR1 LGHDT and CDR2 YNNKEL (reference sequence). CDR3 sequence: CASSRGFRGINSGANVLTF. For the CDR3, the DNA is TGTGCCAGCAGCCGGGGGTTCAGGGGCATAAACTCTGGGGCCAACGTCCTGACTTTC.

V and J are TRBV19 and TRBJ1-1; D perhaps matches TRBD1 (5 bases). CDR3 length: 13 residues. The germline V and J ends were trimmed by 4 bases and 2 bases, with 8 bases remaining between them. Germline lookup yields CDR1 LNHDA and CDR2 SQIVND (reference sequence). In DNA form, the CDR3 reads TGTGCCAGTAGTACCGACAGCAACACTGAAGCTTTCTTT. Amino acids: CASSTDSNTEAFF.

The V gene is TRBV30, the J gene TRBJ1-4; weak D call: TRBD1 (6 bases). Per the germline V gene, CDR1 is GTSNPN and CDR2 is SVGIG (reference sequence). This CDR3 comprises 14 residues. V lost 3 bases and J 2 bases, leaving 10 bases between the germline ends. The CDR3 sequence is CAWRRGGTNEKLFF. The CDR3 region has the DNA TGTGCCTGGAGGCGGGGGGGCACTAATGAAAAACTGTTTTTT.

This clone was seen a single time. The genes are TRBV11-3 and TRBJ2-3; TRBD1 matches 11 bases. The CDR3 covers 15 residues. J was trimmed by 5 bases and V by 3 bases; bases with no gene match: 4. Per germline, CDR1 SGHNT and CDR2 YENEEA. CDR3: CASSLGGTGGDTQYF. Here the CDR3 DNA reads TGTGCCAGCAGCTTGGGCGGGACAGGGGGAGATACGCAGTATTTT.

The rearrangement links TRBV7-2 to TRBJ2-1, with 8 bases identical to TRBD2. Germline V gene data show CDR1 as SGHTA and CDR2 as FQGNSA. The junction had 6 bases not matched to a gene; V was cut back by 5 bases and J by 0 bases. The CDR3 has 16 residues. This chain's CDR3 is CASSLIAGPSYNEQFF. The CDR3 bases are TGTGCCAGCAGCCTAATAGCGGGGCCCTCCTACAATGAGCAGTTCTTC.

The chain employs TRBV7-2 and TRBJ2-6; D is possibly TRBD1 (6 bases). V lost 2 bases to trimming and J lost 0 bases, with 11 bases between them. Germline loops: CDR1 SGHTA, CDR2 FQGNSA. The CDR3 extends over 17 amino acids. The CDR3 DNA is TGTGCCAGCAGCTTAACTGCAGGGGTCTCTGGGGCCAACGTCCTGACTTTC. Translated, it gives CASSLTAGVSGANVLTF.

The gene calls are TRBV24-1 and TRBJ2-5; D might be TRBD2 (6 bases). V was shortened by 3 bases and J by 3 bases, with 16 bases between the two germline ends. CDR3 length equals 16 residues. CDR1 and CDR2 from the germline V gene are KGHDR and SFDVKD. The CDR3 spells CATSDLPGTGKETQYF. In DNA form, the CDR3 reads TGTGCCACCAGTGATCTCCCCGGGACTGGAAAAGAGACCCAGTACTTC.

Comments on this clone: Because the CDR3's place on the DNA is in doubt, the DNA is left out and the CDR3 is given as listed by TCRdb. V gene TRBV28 combines with J gene TRBJ1-1; the DNA was not compared with TRBD1, the D call given in the table. With termini counted, the CDR3 has 11 amino acids. Germline values: CDR1 MDHEN, CDR2 SYDVKM. The CDR3 sequence: CASSFAQGSFF.

This clone was observed once. CDR3 DNA: TGTGCCAGCAGCTTACAGGACAGTACTAACTATGGCTACACCTTC. It translates to CASSLQDSTNYGYTF. The rearrangement links TRBV5-5 to TRBJ1-2; D perhaps matches TRBD1 (6 bases). Germline V gene lookup returns CDR1 SGHKS and CDR2 YYEKEE (reference sequence). CDR3 length equals 15 residues. V lost 2 bases and J 0 bases, leaving 11 bases between the germline ends. Filled out from reference TRBV5-5 and TRBJ1-2, the complete variable domain reads DAGVTQSPTHLIKTRGQQVTLRCSPISGHKSVSWYQQVLGQGPQFIFQYYEKEERGRGNFPDRFSARQFPNYSSELNVNALLLGDSALYLCASSLQDSTNYGYTFGSGTRLTVV.